This passage covers 8 T cell receptor beta chains from one sample sequenced in a study of tumor and adjacent non-tumor tissue in lung cancer. The library came from three nested PCR rounds adapted from ARM-PCR protocols. TCRdb ran MiXCR on the multiplex PCR reads and lists one entry per CDR3 protein. The top ten hold around 43% of the sample, which has about 67,000 distinct CDR3 sequences, 76% seen once. The template was RNA from unsorted bulk tissue. More than 3 cm separated this lung sample from the edge of the tumor. Sequenced material: distant non-tumor lung tissue. The receptors shown here come from a man between 60 and 70 years old with non-small cell lung cancer.

The V call is TRBV6-5, the J call TRBJ2-7, with 8 bases aligning to TRBD1. CDR1 and CDR2 (germline): MNHEY, SVGAGI. This CDR3 is 15 amino acids long. Germline trimming cut 0 bases from V and 2 bases from J; bases unmatched to any gene: 3. The CDR3 here is CASSYSPTGAYEQYF. The CDR3 bases are TGTGCCAGCAGTTACTCCCCGACAGGGGCCTACGAGCAGTACTTC.

On this clonotype: One junction end disagrees with the germline gene, perhaps due to a read error. The genes are TRBV29-1 and TRBJ1-1, with no clear D. CDR1 is SQVTM, CDR2 ANQGSEA, per germline. The CDR3 length is 13 residues. The CDR3 nucleotides read TGTAGCGTGAAAGGGATGGGGAACAATGAAGCTTTCTTT. This codes for CSVKGMGNNEAFF.

Details on this clonotype: A much larger clone sits a single nucleotide away, making a read error possible. The gene calls are TRBV20-1 and TRBJ2-1; D is unclear. V was shortened by 4 bases and J by 8 bases, with 15 bases between the two germline ends. Germline V lookup: CDR1 DFQATT, CDR2 SNEGSKA (reference sequence). The CDR3 totals 13 residues. This chain's CDR3 is CSATLGVWDEQFF. In nucleotides, the CDR3 is TGCAGTGCTACACTTGGGGTCTGGGATGAGCAGTTCTTC.

In the case of this clonotype: One base away lies a much larger clone, so this may be a sequencing read error. The chain links TRBV28 to TRBJ2-7; 11 bases align to TRBD2. With V trimmed by 6 bases and J by 3 bases, 4 bases remained unmatched. CDR1 is MDHEN, CDR2 SYDVKM, per germline. The CDR3 runs to 14 residues. The CDR3 region is CASSQLAGVYEQYF. The CDR3 DNA is TGTGCCAGCAGCCAACTAGCGGGAGTCTACGAGCAGTACTTC.

This clonotype has only one observation. A much bigger clone sits one base away, suggesting this may be a read error. The chain joins TRBV30 to TRBJ2-7; possible D gene TRBD1, 6 bases. There are 13 residues in the CDR3. Germline loops: CDR1 GTSNPN, CDR2 SVGIG (reference sequence). The CDR3 reads CVWRGTGTDEQYF. As DNA, the CDR3 is TGTGTCTGGAGAGGAACAGGGACCGACGAGCAGTACTTC.

Note on this clonotype: A read error may account for a junction end that differs from germline. The chain uses TRBV6-6 and TRBJ2-3; TRBD1 is a possible D gene (5 bases). Germline-derived CDR1 and CDR2 are MNHNY and SVGAGI (reference sequence). This CDR3 contains 14 residues. The CDR3 loop is CASTEDSATDKQYF. For the CDR3, the DNA is TGTGCCAGCACCGAAGACAGTGCCACAGATAAGCAGTATTTT.

About this clonotype itself: A much larger clone differs by one base, so this may be a read error. This chain uses TRBV7-9 with TRBJ1-2; D gene uncertain. Deletions cut 0 bases from V and 7 bases from J, with 9 bases between. The CDR3 covers 13 residues. The germline gives CDR1 SEHNR, CDR2 FQNEAQ (reference sequence). The CDR3 loop reads CASSLASVGGYTF. The CDR3 DNA sequence: TGTGCCAGCAGCTTAGCGTCCGTCGGTGGCTACACCTTC.

With regard to this clonotype: An end of the junction does not agree with germline; a read error may underlie this. The V and J genes are TRBV29-1 and TRBJ2-7; TRBD1 matches 7 bases. Germline V lookup: CDR1 SQVTM, CDR2 ANQGSEA. The CDR3 length is 16 residues. Here the CDR3 DNA reads TGCAGCGTTGAAGAGCCCCACAGGACAGGTTCCTACGAGCAGCACTTC. Translated: CSVEEPHRTGSYEQHF.